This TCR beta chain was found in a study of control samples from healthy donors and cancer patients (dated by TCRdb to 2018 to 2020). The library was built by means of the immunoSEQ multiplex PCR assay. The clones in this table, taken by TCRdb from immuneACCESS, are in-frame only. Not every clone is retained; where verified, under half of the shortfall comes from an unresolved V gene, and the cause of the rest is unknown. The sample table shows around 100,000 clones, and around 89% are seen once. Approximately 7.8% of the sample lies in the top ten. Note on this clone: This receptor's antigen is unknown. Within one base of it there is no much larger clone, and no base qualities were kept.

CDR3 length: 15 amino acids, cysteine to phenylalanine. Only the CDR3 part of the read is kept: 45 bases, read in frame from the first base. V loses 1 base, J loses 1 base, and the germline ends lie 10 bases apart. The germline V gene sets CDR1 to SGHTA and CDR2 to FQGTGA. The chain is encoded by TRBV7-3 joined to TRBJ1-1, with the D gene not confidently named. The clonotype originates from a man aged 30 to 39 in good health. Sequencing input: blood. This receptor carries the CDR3 CASSLSRTGNTEAFF. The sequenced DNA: TGTGCCAGCAGCTTAAGTAGGACGGGGAACACTGAAGCTTTCTTT.